The 3 T cell receptor beta chains reported below all come from one sample, sequenced in a study of cytomegalovirus exposure and HLA in healthy donors. Sequencing was performed with immunoSEQ multiplex PCR; in TCRdb, only in-frame clones are kept and a portion is missing. Of 150,000 to 200,000 clones listed, roughly 95% are singletons. The sequencing sample was made of PBMCs. Receptor source: a young woman in good health and CMV-seronegative.

The V call is TRBV7-8, the J call TRBJ1-2; D is possibly TRBD1 (6 bases). CDR3 size: 13 residues. The germline V gene encodes CDR1 SGHVS and CDR2 FQNEAQ. V dropped 3 bases and J dropped 6 bases, with 11 bases sitting between them. The CDR3 region is CASSLGQWDGYTF. As DNA, the CDR3 is TGTGCCAGCAGCTTGGGACAATGGGATGGCTACACCTTC.

CDR3 nucleotides: TGTGCCAGCAGCTTTGGGAAACAGAGCGGGGGGCCCCAAGAGACCCAGTACTTC. Translating it yields CASSFGKQSGGPQETQYF. The chain has TRBV7-2 and TRBJ2-5; 9 bases align to TRBD2. V lost 3 bases to trimming and J lost 1 base; unmatched junction nucleotides: 12. The CDR3 loop spans 18 amino acids. CDR1 and CDR2 (germline): SGHTA, FQGNSA.

V is TRBV4-2 and J is TRBJ1-2; 8 bases line up with TRBD1. J gave up 0 bases and V 3 bases, and 9 bases lay outside the gene matches. The germline V gene encodes CDR1 LGHNA and CDR2 YNFKEQ. CDR3 length equals 17 residues. The CDR3: CASSQDRVTDPNYGYTF. The CDR3 region has the DNA TGTGCCAGCAGCCAGGACAGGGTAACGGATCCTAACTATGGCTACACCTTC.